Listed here are 25 T cell receptor beta chains from one sample, sequenced in a study of identical twins (dated by TCRdb to about 2016). Library creation used 5' RACE. Sequencing was performed on an Illumina HiSeq 2000. TCRdb redid the processing of the public reads, applying fastp at Q25 and MiXCR, and retained in-frame beta chains. Each CDR3 protein appears once, grouped with its most common genes and DNA. The table for this sample lists some 760,000 distinct CDR3 sequences; about 18% of them were counted only once. The top ten clones comprise under 15% of the sample. This sample was shared with a second study, whose subject was T cells expressing NK-cell markers.

Sequences were obtained from PBMCs. Source of these receptors: a woman between 18 and 30 years old in good health.

This clonotype was counted a few times. This chain joins TRBV5-1 and TRBJ2-1; 13 bases are shared with TRBD2. With V trimmed by 3 bases and J by 10 bases, 13 bases remained unmatched. The CDR3 extends over 17 amino acids. Germline CDR1 SGHRS, CDR2 YFSETQ. CDR3 nucleotide sequence: TGCGCCAGCAGCTCCCCAGCCGGGACTAGCGGGGTCAAAGAGCAGTTCTTC. This codes for CASSSPAGTSGVKEQFF.

This clonotype occurred many times. The rearrangement links TRBV12-3 or TRBV12-4 to TRBJ1-1; D gene uncertain. CDR3 size: 13 residues. Between the trimmed V and J ends, which lost 6 bases and 2 bases, there was a span of 10 bases. The CDR3 reads CASSFVGNTEAFF. CDR3 coding DNA: TGTGCCAGCAGCTTTGTGGGAAACACTGAAGCTTTCTTT.

In its sample, this clonotype was seen many times. The V and J genes are TRBV5-5 and TRBJ2-3, with 8 bases lining up with TRBD2. J was trimmed by 5 bases and V by 3 bases; bases with no gene match: 5. This CDR3 contains 14 residues. Looked up from germline, CDR1 is SGHKS and CDR2 is YYEKEE (reference sequence). CDR3 DNA sequence: TGTGCCAGCAGCTCAAGACTAGCGAGAGATACGCAGTATTTT. Amino acids: CASSSRLARDTQYF. The complete variable domain, with remaining parts taken from reference TRBV5-5 and TRBJ2-3, reads DAGVTQSPTHLIKTRGQQVTLRCSPISGHKSVSWYQQVLGQGPQFIFQYYEKEERGRGNFPDRFSARQFPNYSSELNVNALLLGDSALYLCASSSRLARDTQYFGPGTRLTVL.

This clonotype was counted a few times. This chain connects TRBV6-1 to TRBJ1-1; D uncertain. The CDR3 is 14 amino acids. Germline V lookup: CDR1 MNHNS, CDR2 SASEGT. V was clipped by 8 bases and J by 2 bases, with 15 bases between them. The CDR3 loop is CASLGNGRNTEAFF. In DNA form, the CDR3 reads TGTGCCAGCTTGGGGAACGGGCGAAACACTGAAGCTTTCTTT.

This clonotype was found a few times. J is TRBJ1-1 and V is TRBV20-1; D remains unclear. The CDR3 runs 11 residues. Trimming took 6 bases from V and 1 from J, leaving 6 bases between them. Germline CDR1 DFQATT, CDR2 SNEGSKA (reference sequence). The CDR3 reads CSALKNTEAFF. The CDR3 bases are TGCAGTGCCTTAAAGAACACTGAAGCTTTCTTT.

The V and J genes are TRBV12-3 or TRBV12-4 and TRBJ2-7, with a tentative D call TRBD1 (5 bases). The CDR3 loop spans 15 amino acids. The V and J ends lost 2 bases and 3 bases respectively, with 14 bases between them. CDR3 in amino acids: CASSLTSQGYYEQYF. DNA of the CDR3: TGTGCCAGCAGTTTAACCTCGCAGGGATACTACGAGCAGTACTTC.

This clonotype showed up just a few times. V and J are TRBV12-5 and TRBJ2-1, with 7 bases that match TRBD2. The V gene's germline CDR1 is LGHNT and CDR2 FRNRAP. This CDR3 comprises 15 residues. Unmatched junction bases numbered 8, after V lost 2 bases and J lost 7 bases. CDR3: CASGLIGGSINEQFF. The CDR3 nucleotides are TGTGCTAGTGGTTTGATCGGGGGGTCAATAAATGAGCAGTTCTTC.

The V and J genes are TRBV6-1 and TRBJ2-1; tentative D call: TRBD2 (6 bases). Germline V gene sequence: CDR1 MNHNS, CDR2 SASEGT. This CDR3 contains 15 residues. V lost 6 bases to trimming and J lost 3 bases, with 15 bases between them. CDR3: CASRGGSGIYNEQFF. CDR3 in DNA: TGTGCCAGCAGAGGAGGGAGCGGAATCTACAATGAGCAGTTCTTC.

This clonotype was counted between two and nine times. This sequence joins TRBV9 and TRBJ2-5; TRBD2 matches at 14 bases. J lost 5 bases, V lost 3 bases, and 3 bases had no gene match. The CDR3 length is 15 residues. Germline loops: CDR1 SGDLS, CDR2 YYNGEE. The CDR3 DNA reads as TGTGCCAGCAGCGCGGGACTAGCGGGAGTCGAGACCCAGTACTTC. It codes for CASSAGLAGVETQYF.

This clonotype was detected a few times. The chain employs TRBV20-1 and TRBJ1-1, with 7 positions matching TRBD1. Germline V lookup: CDR1 DFQATT, CDR2 SNEGSKA (reference sequence). This CDR3 has 13 amino acids. Written as DNA, the CDR3 is TGCGGGGCGGGACAGATTATGAACACTGAAGCTTTCTTT. Its translation is CGAGQIMNTEAFF.

The chain uses TRBV6-2 or TRBV6-3 and TRBJ2-1; no definite D call. Trimming pared 10 bases from V and 6 bases from J, leaving 19 bases between. This CDR3 comprises 14 residues. Germline V gene data show CDR1 as MNHEY and CDR2 as SVGEGT. The CDR3 loop is CATSVTPVSNEQFF. CDR3 DNA: TGTGCCACAAGCGTGACACCCGTCAGCAATGAGCAGTTCTTC.

CDR3 sequence reads: CSGGLAYEQFF. CDR3 coding DNA: TGCAGCGGAGGACTAGCTTATGAGCAGTTCTTC. This rearrangement joins TRBV29-1 to TRBJ2-1, with 8 bases lining up with TRBD2. V lost 7 bases to trimming and J lost 8 bases; unmatched junction nucleotides: 4. This CDR3 comprises 11 residues. CDR1 is SQVTM and CDR2 is ANQGSEA in the germline V gene.

CDR3 sequence: CASSSSRTSGRTDTQYF. Written as DNA, the CDR3 is TGTGCCAGCAGCTCGTCCCGGACTAGCGGACGCACAGATACGCAGTATTTT. The chain links TRBV7-2 to TRBJ2-3; 10 nucleotides agree with TRBD2. Germline lookup yields CDR1 SGHTA and CDR2 FQGNSA. The ends lost 4 bases at V and 1 base at J; junction bases unmatched: 8. The CDR3 has 17 residues.

The rearrangement joins TRBV5-1 to TRBJ2-2; 7 bases fit TRBD1. J lost 5 bases, V lost 0 bases, and 13 bases had no gene match. The V gene's germline CDR1 is SGHRS and CDR2 YFSETQ. The CDR3 runs to 18 residues. The CDR3 bases are TGCGCCAGCAGCTTGGGGATCGGGGCCGGGACAGTGACCGGGGAGCTGTTTTTT. Translating it yields CASSLGIGAGTVTGELFF.

This clonotype was observed a few times. The CDR3 spells CASSTQPSGVYEQYF. The CDR3 nucleotides read TGTGCCAGCTCAACCCAGCCTAGCGGGGTCTACGAGCAGTACTTC. This chain connects TRBV18 to TRBJ2-7; 9 bases align to TRBD2. The CDR3 runs 15 residues. Trimming at V came to 5 bases and at J to 3 bases, leaving 8 bases not matched to a gene. The V gene's germline CDR1 is KGHSH and CDR2 LQKENI.

This clonotype has more than one count but fewer than ten. The V and J genes are TRBV28 and TRBJ2-3; no clear D. This CDR3 is 12 amino acids long. The V end lost 4 bases, the J end lost 5 bases, and 7 bases lay between the germline ends. Germline loops: CDR1 MDHEN, CDR2 SYDVKM. CDR3 nucleotide sequence: TGTGCCAGCAGTTCCTCACAAGATACGCAGTATTTT. Its protein product is CASSSSQDTQYF.

This clonotype was counted only a few times. The CDR3 DNA reads TGTGCCAACGACAGGGGGCACACTGAAGCTTTCTTT. Its translation is CANDRGHTEAFF. V and J are TRBV12-3 or TRBV12-4 and TRBJ1-1; 10 bases map to TRBD1. The V segment lost 10 bases and the J segment 3 bases; nucleotides outside the gene matches: 2. This CDR3 spans 12 amino acids.

Only a few counts were recorded for this clonotype. The rearrangement links TRBV12-3 or TRBV12-4 to TRBJ2-5; TRBD1 agrees at 7 bases. V was pared by 6 bases and J by 4 bases, with 8 bases of the junction left unmatched. This CDR3 is built from 14 residues. The CDR3 coding sequence is TGTGCCAGCAGCCAGACAGGGTCCCGAGAGACCCAGTACTTC. This encodes CASSQTGSRETQYF.

A few counts support this clonotype. CDR3 DNA sequence: TGTGCCAGCAGTAGCTGGAGGTCGGGGGAGACCCAGTACTTC. Its protein product is CASSSWRSGETQYF. The V and J genes are TRBV6-1 and TRBJ2-5; possible D gene TRBD2, 5 bases. CDR3 length equals 14 residues. Trimming stripped 5 bases from V and 5 bases from J, with 15 bases between. Germline V gene sequence: CDR1 MNHNS, CDR2 SASEGT.

This chain joins TRBV12-3 or TRBV12-4 and TRBJ2-1; maybe TRBD1 (5 bases). This CDR3 has 13 residues. V was trimmed by 7 bases and J by 9 bases, leaving 16 bases between them. The CDR3 reads CASIRGGLGEQFF. In nucleotides, the CDR3 is TGTGCCAGCATAAGGGGTGGGTTGGGTGAGCAGTTCTTC.

This chain uses TRBV29-1 with TRBJ2-1; perhaps TRBD2 as D (7 bases). CDR1 and CDR2 from the germline V gene are SQVTM and ANQGSEA. The V gene lost 5 bases and the J gene lost 0 bases, with 26 bases spanning the gap. This CDR3 is built from 19 residues. The CDR3 DNA sequence: TGCAGCGTTAGCTCCGGGGGCCTCGGATCGGGGGGCTCCTACAATGAGCAGTTCTTC. Residues: CSVSSGGLGSGGSYNEQFF.

The table lists this clonotype with a few counts. J is TRBJ2-7 and V is TRBV28; 7 bases map to TRBD2. Trimming at V came to 6 bases and at J to 1 base, leaving 6 bases not matched to a gene. The CDR3 contains 14 residues. Germline lookup yields CDR1 MDHEN and CDR2 SYDVKM. The CDR3 DNA reads TGTGCCAGCAGCCGAAGCGGGATTTCCTACGAGCAGTACTTC. Its translation is CASSRSGISYEQYF.

Regarding this clonotype: Germline is not matched at one junction end, which may reflect a read error. The V call is TRBV20-1, the J call TRBJ2-1, with 7 positions matching TRBD1. Germline V lookup: CDR1 DFQATT, CDR2 SNEGSKA (reference sequence). This CDR3 comprises 16 residues. The CDR3 DNA sequence: TGCTGTGCTAGCACACAGGGGAAAGGGGTCTACAATGAGCAGTTCTTC. Translating gives CCASTQGKGVYNEQFF.

In its sample, this clonotype was seen many times. V and J are TRBV20-1 and TRBJ1-2; perhaps TRBD1 as D (6 bases). The CDR3 has 13 amino acids. The V end lost 0 bases, the J end lost 7 bases, and 12 bases lay between the germline ends. Germline CDR1 is DFQATT and CDR2 is SNEGSKA (reference sequence). The CDR3 region has the DNA TGCAGTGCTAGAGACCCCCGCAGGGGTGGCTACACCTTC. It encodes CSARDPRRGGYTF.

The chain carries TRBV12-3 or TRBV12-4 and TRBJ1-5, with 8 bases that match TRBD1. J gave up 6 bases and V 0 bases, and 4 bases lay outside the gene matches. This CDR3 spans 15 amino acids. CDR3 residues: CASSLAGTGSQPQHF. The CDR3, as DNA: TGTGCCAGCAGTTTAGCTGGGACAGGCTCTCAGCCCCAGCATTTT.